The next 25 T cell receptor beta chains were all read from a single sample in a study of T cell responses to AZD1222 COVID-19 vaccine. Data came from immunoSEQ multiplex PCR; TCRdb stores just in-frame clones and leaves some out. In the table there are about 120,000 clones, around nine tenths of which are singletons. The material was peripheral blood, obtained 28 days after the second AZD1222 dose. These receptor sequences come from an adult who received the AZD1222 COVID-19 vaccine.

The J gene is TRBJ1-1, the V gene TRBV19, with 7 nucleotides matching TRBD1. This CDR3 comprises 13 residues. Trimming cost V 5 bases and J 3 bases; bases outside gene matches: 3. Germline CDR1 LNHDA, CDR2 SQIVND (reference sequence). CDR3 region: CASSLGTDTEAFF. CDR3 DNA: TGTGCCAGTAGTCTCGGGACAGACACTGAAGCTTTCTTT.

The V gene is TRBV29-1, the J gene TRBJ1-2, with 9 bases identical to TRBD1. The CDR3 loop spans 12 amino acids. The germline V gene encodes CDR1 SQVTM and CDR2 ANQGSEA. J lost 8 bases, V lost 8 bases, and 9 bases had no gene match. The CDR3 DNA reads as TGCAGCATATTACGGACAGGGGAGGGCTACACCTTC. Translated: CSILRTGEGYTF.

The chain is built from TRBV11-2 and TRBJ2-7; D remains ambiguous. CDR3 length equals 12 residues. Between the trimmed V and J ends, which lost 5 bases and 2 bases, there was a span of 7 bases. Looked up from germline, CDR1 is SGHAT and CDR2 is FQNNGV. CDR3 loop: CASSPLPYEQYF. In nucleotides, the CDR3 is TGTGCCAGCAGCCCCCTACCCTACGAGCAGTACTTC.

This chain connects TRBV5-6 to TRBJ2-1, with D uncertain. V gave up 2 bases and J gave up 5 bases, with 5 bases separating them. Germline V gene lookup returns CDR1 SGHDT and CDR2 YYEEEE. The CDR3 totals 12 residues. DNA of the CDR3: TGTGCCAGCAGCTTAAATAACAATGAGCAGTTCTTC. It translates to CASSLNNNEQFF.

CDR3 region: CASNGGTGFETQYF. DNA of the CDR3: TGTGCCAGCAATGGCGGGACAGGGTTCGAGACCCAGTACTTC. This rearrangement joins TRBV2 to TRBJ2-5, with 9 bases fitting TRBD1. This CDR3 is 14 amino acids long. Germline-derived CDR1 and CDR2 are SNHLY and FYNNEI. Trimming at V came to 7 bases and at J to 5 bases, leaving 8 bases not matched to a gene.

The chain joins TRBV9 to TRBJ2-1, with 7 positions matching TRBD2. CDR3 size: 15 residues. V trimming: 0 bases; J trimming: 8 bases; junction bases outside the gene matches: 8. Germline V lookup: CDR1 SGDLS, CDR2 YYNGEE. CDR3 DNA sequence: TGTGCCAGCAGCGTAGAAGGCGGGAGTTTTTATGAGCAGTTCTTC. This gives the protein CASSVEGGSFYEQFF.

CDR3 amino acids: CASSQFSADTQYF. CDR3 in DNA: TGTGCCAGCAGCCAATTTAGTGCAGATACGCAGTATTTT. This rearrangement joins TRBV14 to TRBJ2-3, with D uncertain. Germline values: CDR1 SGHDN, CDR2 FVKESK. Trimming pared 2 bases from V and 4 bases from J, leaving 7 bases between. The CDR3 has 13 residues. The full variable domain, completed using reference TRBV14 and TRBJ2-3, is EAGVTQFPSHSVIEKGQTVTLRCDPISGHDNLYWYRRVMGKEIKFLLHFVKESKQDESGMPNNRFLAERTGGTYSTLKVQPAELEDSGVYFCASSQFSADTQYFGPGTRLTVL.

This chain links TRBV14 with TRBJ2-3, with 10 bases identical to TRBD2. This CDR3 is 17 amino acids long. Per the germline V gene, CDR1 is SGHDN and CDR2 is FVKESK. With 4 bases clipped from V and 4 bases from J, the junction kept 11 bases outside the gene matches. The CDR3 sequence: CASSRRTSGMVADTQYF. In DNA, the CDR3 is TGTGCCAGCAGCCGCCGCACTAGCGGGATGGTTGCAGATACGCAGTATTTT.

The chain recombines TRBV27 with TRBJ2-7; D possibly corresponds to TRBD1 (6 bases). This CDR3 comprises 15 residues. V lost 6 bases and J 6 bases, leaving 21 bases between the germline ends. CDR1 is MNHEY and CDR2 is SMNVEV in the germline V gene (reference sequence). The chain's CDR3 is CASSPQGSRGSEQYF. CDR3 bases: TGTGCCAGCAGCCCCCAGGGGTCCCGGGGTTCCGAGCAGTACTTC.

The chain recombines TRBV15 with TRBJ1-6; the D is unclear. The CDR3 contains 15 residues. V lost 3 bases to trimming and J lost 7 bases, with 13 bases between them. Germline values: CDR1 LNHNV, CDR2 YYDKDF (reference sequence). CDR3 sequence reads: CATSSEGFTNSPLHF. As DNA, the CDR3 is TGTGCCACCAGCAGTGAAGGGTTTACGAATTCACCCCTCCACTTT.

The chain joins TRBV28 to TRBJ1-6; 10 nucleotides line up with TRBD1. The CDR3 has 14 amino acids. CDR1 is MDHEN, CDR2 SYDVKM, per germline. Unmatched junction bases numbered 3, after V lost 6 bases and J lost 7 bases. Here the CDR3 reads CASRGGQGNSPLHF. DNA of the CDR3: TGTGCCAGCAGGGGGGGACAGGGGAATTCACCCCTCCACTTT.

V and J are TRBV5-6 and TRBJ1-5; D not certain. Germline CDR1 and CDR2: SGHDT and YYEEEE. Trimming pared 0 bases from V and 7 bases from J, leaving 14 bases between. The CDR3 has 15 amino acids. The CDR3 region is CASSLGPLFGQPQHF. CDR3 bases: TGTGCCAGCAGCTTGGGGCCGTTATTTGGGCAGCCCCAGCATTTT. Full variable domain (remainder filled in from reference TRBV5-6 and TRBJ1-5): DAGVTQSPTHLIKTRGQQVTLRCSPKSGHDTVSWYQQALGQGPQFIFQYYEEEERQRGNFPDRFSGHQFPNYSSELNVNALLLGDSALYLCASSLGPLFGQPQHFGDGTRLSIL.

The chain has TRBV6-5 and TRBJ1-3; D remains ambiguous. V lost 0 bases and J 1 base, leaving 7 bases between the germline ends. Germline loops: CDR1 MNHEY, CDR2 SVGAGI. The CDR3 sequence is 15 residues long. The CDR3, as DNA: TGTGCCAGCAGTTACTCCGGACTATCTGGAAACACCATATATTTT. It translates to CASSYSGLSGNTIYF.

The chain employs TRBV5-1 and TRBJ1-2; D remains ambiguous. Per germline, CDR1 SGHRS and CDR2 YFSETQ. Trimming pared 4 bases from V and 4 bases from J, leaving 14 bases between. This CDR3 region has 14 residues. DNA for the CDR3: TGCGCCAGCAGCACCGGGGAGGGAGGCTATGGCTACACCTTC. It translates to CASSTGEGGYGYTF.

J is TRBJ1-5 and V is TRBV19, with D possibly being TRBD1 (6 bases). V was trimmed by 4 bases and J by 7 bases, leaving 11 bases between them. The CDR3 consists of 13 residues. CDR1 LNHDA and CDR2 SQIVND come from the germline V gene (reference sequence). This chain's CDR3 is CASSTQGGQPQHF. CDR3 coding DNA: TGTGCCAGTAGTACACAGGGAGGGCAGCCCCAGCATTTT.

The genes are TRBV1 and TRBJ1-5; the table's D call TRBD1 went unverified against the DNA. TRBV1 is termed a pseudogene. The CDR3 is 18 residues long. CDR3: CTSSQPPIGTGTRQPQHF. CDR3 DNA: TGCACCAGCAGCCAACCCCCCATTGGGACAGGGACGCGTCAGCCCCAGCATTTT.

The chain joins TRBV29-1 to TRBJ2-1, with D tentatively TRBD2 (5 bases). The CDR3 is made up of 13 amino acids. Deletions cut 4 bases from V and 3 bases from J, with 10 bases between. In germline, CDR1 is SQVTM, CDR2 ANQGSEA. DNA for the CDR3: TGCAGCGTTGCGGGCGGAGGCTACAATGAGCAGTTCTTC. Amino acid sequence: CSVAGGGYNEQFF.

CDR3 DNA sequence: TGTGCCAGTGGGGTGGGAGGAGCCTACGAGCAGTACTTC. Encoded protein: CASGVGGAYEQYF. The chain couples TRBV5-4 to TRBJ2-7, with a possible D match to TRBD2 (6 bases). The CDR3 is made up of 13 amino acids. Germline CDR1 is SGHNT and CDR2 is YYREEE (reference sequence). V was trimmed by 8 bases and J by 2 bases, leaving 14 bases between them.

The chain links TRBV5-1 to TRBJ2-1; possibly TRBD2 for D (5 bases). The CDR3 extends over 15 amino acids. CDR1 and CDR2 from the germline V gene are SGHRS and YFSETQ. Between the trimmed V and J ends, which lost 0 bases and 8 bases, there was a span of 15 bases. The CDR3 sequence is CASSLEAMGEDEQFF. The CDR3 region has the DNA TGCGCCAGCAGCTTGGAAGCTATGGGAGAGGATGAGCAGTTCTTC. Supplemented by reference TRBV5-1 and TRBJ2-1, the full variable domain reads KAGVTQTPRYLIKTRGQQVTLSCSPISGHRSVSWYQQTPGQGLQFLFEYFSETQRNKGNFPGRFSGRQFSNSRSEMNVSTLELGDSALYLCASSLEAMGEDEQFFGPGTRLTVL.

V is TRBV6-4 and J is TRBJ2-3; no definite D call. This CDR3 contains 14 residues. Germline V CDR1 and CDR2: MRHNA, SNTAGT. V was clipped by 0 bases and J by 6 bases, with 10 bases between them. This CDR3 reads CASSDSSPGDTQYF. In DNA form, the CDR3 reads TGTGCCAGCAGTGACTCGTCTCCCGGGGATACGCAGTATTTT.

The V and J genes are TRBV4-1 and TRBJ2-3, with D maybe TRBD1 (5 bases). This CDR3 region has 15 residues. Looked up from germline, CDR1 is MGHRA and CDR2 is YSYEKL. V gave up 5 bases and J gave up 5 bases, with 17 bases separating them. CDR3 sequence (DNA): TGCGCCAGCAGCAGAAGTCCAGGGCGAGAAGATACGCAGTATTTT. Amino acids: CASSRSPGREDTQYF.

This sequence joins TRBV5-1 and TRBJ1-4, with 8 bases lining up with TRBD1. V shed 5 bases, J shed 4 bases, and the junction held 4 bases outside the gene matches. CDR1 is SGHRS and CDR2 is YFSETQ in the germline V gene. The CDR3 consists of 14 residues. The CDR3: CASRWTGYNEKLFF. The CDR3 DNA reads TGCGCCAGCAGGTGGACAGGGTATAATGAAAAACTGTTTTTT.

This clone showed up just once. The chain joins TRBV4-1 to TRBJ2-1, with no clear D. V was clipped by 3 bases and J by 8 bases, with 8 bases between them. CDR1 is MGHRA and CDR2 is YSYEKL in the germline V gene. The CDR3 is 12 amino acids. CDR3: CASSHVPDEQFF. The CDR3 nucleotides read TGCGCCAGCAGCCACGTACCGGATGAGCAGTTCTTC.

The V call is TRBV18, the J call TRBJ2-6; possible D gene TRBD1, 6 bases. CDR1 is KGHSH and CDR2 is LQKENI in the germline V gene. CDR3 length: 18 amino acids. V was cut by 3 bases and J by 2 bases, with 17 bases left in between. CDR3 protein: CASSPYQTGTTGANVLTF. The CDR3 DNA is TGTGCCAGCTCACCTTACCAAACCGGGACAACTGGGGCCAACGTCCTGACTTTC.

The chain joins TRBV7-9 to TRBJ1-1; TRBD1 might be the D (5 bases). V lost 5 bases, J lost 5 bases, and 15 bases lay in between. The CDR3 sequence is 14 residues long. Germline values: CDR1 SEHNR, CDR2 FQNEAQ (reference sequence). The CDR3 DNA reads TGTGCCAGCAGCCCAGGGACGGTTTGGACTGAAGCTTTCTTT. Its protein product is CASSPGTVWTEAFF.